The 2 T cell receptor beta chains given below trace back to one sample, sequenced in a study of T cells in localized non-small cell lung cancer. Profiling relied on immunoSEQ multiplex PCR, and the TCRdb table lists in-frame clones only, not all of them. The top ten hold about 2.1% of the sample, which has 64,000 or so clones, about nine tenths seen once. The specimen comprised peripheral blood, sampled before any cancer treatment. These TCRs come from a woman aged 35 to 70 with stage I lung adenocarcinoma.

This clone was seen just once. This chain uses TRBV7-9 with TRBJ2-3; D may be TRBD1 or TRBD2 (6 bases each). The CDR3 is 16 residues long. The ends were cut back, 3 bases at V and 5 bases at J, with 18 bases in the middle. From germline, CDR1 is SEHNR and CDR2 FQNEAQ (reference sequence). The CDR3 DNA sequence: TGTGCCAGCAGCTTTTGGGGGCGCAAGGGGGGAGATACGCAGTATTTT. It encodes CASSFWGRKGGDTQYF.

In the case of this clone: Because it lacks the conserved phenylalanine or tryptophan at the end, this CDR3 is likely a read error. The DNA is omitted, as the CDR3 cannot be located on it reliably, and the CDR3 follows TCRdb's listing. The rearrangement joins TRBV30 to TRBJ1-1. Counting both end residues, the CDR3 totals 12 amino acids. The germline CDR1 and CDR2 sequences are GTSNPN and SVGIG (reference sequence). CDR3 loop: CAWSVQLGSTFL.